This is a list of T cell receptor beta chains from one sample in a study of cytomegalovirus exposure and HLA in healthy donors. Libraries were prepared by immunoSEQ multiplex PCR; TCRdb keeps only in-frame clonotypes and omits some of them. The top ten clones hold about 6% of a sample with 220,000 or so clones, approximately 82% of them seen once. Source material: PBMCs. All receptors derive from a woman aged 18-29 years in good health and CMV-seronegative. Both conserved end residues are part of each CDR3. A D gene is named only where the DNA matches it firmly. Clone sizes are given selectively: once, few, many, or a class where the clone is expanded.

V	J	D	size	DNA	CDR3
TRBV4-1	TRBJ1-2	NA	NA	TGCGCCAGCAGCCAAGGGACAGCTAACTATGGCTACACCTTC	CASSQGTANYGYTF
TRBV5-1	TRBJ1-4	NA	NA	TGCGCCAGCAGCCGGGACGGGGAAAATGAAAAACTGTTTTTT	CASSRDGENEKLFF
TRBV27	TRBJ2-7	NA	few	TGTGCCAGCAAGGCGGACGGACAGAACCACGAGCAGTACTTC	CASKADGQNHEQYF
TRBV7-9	TRBJ2-7	NA	once	TGTGCCAGCAGCTTGACCACCTACGAGCAGTACTTC	CASSLTTYEQYF
TRBV29-1	TRBJ1-5	NA	NA	TGCAGCGTTCGGGGTACAGATGGGGGAGCCCAGCATTTT	CSVRGTDGGAQHF
TRBV6-5	TRBJ1-4	TRBD1	NA	TGTGCCAGCACCGGAGGCAGGGGGCTTGAAAAACTGTTTTTT	CASTGGRGLEKLFF
TRBV2	TRBJ1-2	NA	few	TGTGCCAGCAAGGGGCCCGTCTATGGCTACACCTTC	CASKGPVYGYTF
TRBV10-3	TRBJ2-2	NA	NA	TGTGCCATCAGTGAGAGGGCCCGGGACACCGGGGGGACCGGGGAGCTGTTTTTT	CAISERARDTGGTGELFF
TRBV25-1	TRBJ2-1	NA	NA	TGTGCCAGCAGTGAATATAAGGGCGCCGGGAATGAGCAGTTCTTC	CASSEYKGAGNEQFF
TRBV2	TRBJ1-5	NA	NA	TGTGCCAGCAAGTTTCTACAGGGCAGCAATCAGCCCCAGCATTTT	CASKFLQGSNQPQHF
TRBV6-6	TRBJ1-5	NA	NA	TGTGCCAGCAACCCCCTGGGGGTGAGCAATCAGCCCCAGCATTTT	CASNPLGVSNQPQHF
TRBV2	TRBJ2-1	NA	NA	TGTGCCAGCCGACTTGCCGGCTATGAGCAGTTCTTC	CASRLAGYEQFF
TRBV9	TRBJ2-1	NA	once	TGTGCCAGCAGCGTAGAGGCAGGCCTCGGCTCCTACAATGAGCAGTTCTTC	CASSVEAGLGSYNEQFF
TRBV19	TRBJ1-5	NA	NA	TGTGCCACCAACGAGGCGGGGGGAAGCAATCAGCCCCAGCATTTT	CATNEAGGSNQPQHF
TRBV27	TRBJ1-5	NA	NA	TGTGCCAGCAGTTTATCGCAGGGCAATCAGCCCCAGCATTTT	CASSLSQGNQPQHF
TRBV10-2	TRBJ2-1	NA	NA	TGCGCCAGCAGAGAGGACCTCTCCTACAATGAGCAGTTCTTC	CASREDLSYNEQFF
TRBV5-1	TRBJ2-1	TRBD1	NA	TGCGCCAGCCGGACAGGTCCTGGCAATGAGCAGTTCTTC	CASRTGPGNEQFF
TRBV6-1	TRBJ1-6	NA	once	TGTGCCAGCACCACGCAGGTCCATAATTCACCCCTCCACTTT	CASTTQVHNSPLHF
TRBV9	TRBJ1-1	TRBD1	NA	TGTGCCAGCAGCGCCACACAGGGGGCCGGCACTGAAGCTTTCTTT	CASSATQGAGTEAFF
TRBV7-8	TRBJ1-2	TRBD1	NA	TGTGCCAGCAGCTTAGAAATACAGGGGGCGCGGGGCTACACCTTC	CASSLEIQGARGYTF
TRBV27	TRBJ1-2	TRBD1	NA	TGTGCCAGCAGTTCCTGGGACAGGGCTTACTCTAACTATGGCTACACCTTC	CASSSWDRAYSNYGYTF
TRBV2	TRBJ1-1	TRBD1	NA	TGTGCCAGCAGTGAACAGGGACAGTACACTGAAGCTTTCTTT	CASSEQGQYTEAFF
TRBV28	TRBJ1-2	TRBD1	NA	TGTGCCAGCAGTTTATCCGGGACAGGGAGGCAAGGGTCGGGCTACACCTTC	CASSLSGTGRQGSGYTF
TRBV7-9	TRBJ2-3	TRBD2	NA	TGTGCCAGCAGCTTGACTAGCGGGGGCGCAGATACGCAGTATTTT	CASSLTSGGADTQYF
TRBV27	TRBJ2-2	TRBD2	NA	TGTGCCAGCAGCCCCGGACTAGCGGTGAACACCGGGGAGCTGTTTTTT	CASSPGLAVNTGELFF
TRBV19	TRBJ1-5	NA	NA	TGTGCCAGTTATGGCAGGACCCTGCTTCATCAGCCCCAGCATTTT	CASYGRTLLHQPQHF
TRBV27	TRBJ2-1	NA	NA	TGTGCCAGCAGTTTATGGGGCCGGGGAACAAGTGACAATGAGCAGTTCTTC	CASSLWGRGTSDNEQFF
TRBV10-1	TRBJ2-3	NA	NA	TGCGCCAGCAGTGACGGTCCCAGTCTGGATACGCAGTATTTT	CASSDGPSLDTQYF
TRBV25-1	TRBJ1-1	NA	once	TGTGCCAGCAAGGGGAACACTGAAGCTTTCTTT	CASKGNTEAFF
TRBV18	TRBJ1-6	TRBD1	NA	TGTGCCAGCTCACCGGGGCAGGGGGCAAGAAATTCACCCCTCCACTTT	CASSPGQGARNSPLHF
TRBV30	TRBJ1-1	TRBD1	NA	TGTGCCTGGAGAAAGGGACAGTGGATACCTGAAGCTTTCTTT	CAWRKGQWIPEAFF
TRBV5-1	TRBJ2-7	NA	NA	TGCGCCAGCAGCTTGGTCGAGGGCTCCTACGAGCAGTACTTC	CASSLVEGSYEQYF
TRBV29-1	TRBJ1-1	TRBD1	NA	TGCAGCGTCGCGGGACAGAGAGTGGCTGAAGCTTTCTTT	CSVAGQRVAEAFF
TRBV29-1	TRBJ1-1	NA	NA	TGCAGCGTTGAGGGGACCACTGAAGCTTTCTTT	CSVEGTTEAFF
TRBV9	TRBJ2-7	NA	NA	TGTGCCAGCAGCGTATCCGGGGAGTCCTACGAGCAGTACTTC	CASSVSGESYEQYF
TRBV10-3	TRBJ2-5	TRBD2	NA	TGTGCCAGCGGGACTAGCGGGAGGGGGGAGACCCAGTACTTC	CASGTSGRGETQYF
TRBV5-7	TRBJ1-5	TRBD1	few	TGTGCCAGCAGCGCCACGACAGGGAATCAGCCCCAGCATTTT	CASSATTGNQPQHF
TRBV30	TRBJ1-2	TRBD1	once	TGTGCCTGGAGGGAGATACAGGGGGCGGATGGCTACACCTTC	CAWREIQGADGYTF
TRBV7-9	TRBJ2-1	NA	few	TGTGCCAGCGCGACAGGAGACAATGAGCAGTTCTTC	CASATGDNEQFF
TRBV30	TRBJ1-2	NA	NA	TGTGCCTGGATCTCACTCTATGGCTACACCTTC	CAWISLYGYTF
TRBV19	TRBJ1-1	NA	NA	TGTGCCAGTAGTCTCAGGGAGGGGACTGAAGCTTTCTTT	CASSLREGTEAFF
TRBV9	TRBJ2-5	TRBD2	NA	TGTGCCAGCAGCGTAGGAGCCGGGACTAGCAAGGAGACCCAGTACTTC	CASSVGAGTSKETQYF
TRBV30	TRBJ2-1	NA	once	TGTGCCTGGAGTGTGGCCCTCAATAAGCAGTTCTTC	CAWSVALNKQFF